The present TCR beta chain was sequenced within a study of CD8 T cells in ankylosing spondylitis. Study observations and caveats: Matched synovial fluid from ankylosing spondylitis patients was reported to be enriched for disease-linked clones.

Quantitative 5'-RACE with molecular barcodes produced the TCR beta libraries. TCRdb reanalysed the 5' RACE reads using MiXCR and keeps one entry per CDR3 protein. The sample records about 240,000 distinct CDR3 sequences, roughly 10% being singletons. Regarding this clonotype: Its antigen is not known.

V lost 5 bases, J lost 1 base, and 19 bases lay in between. The CDR3 is 17 residues long. Per the germline V gene, CDR1 is MDHEN and CDR2 is SYDVKM. The chain recombines TRBV28 with TRBJ2-3; unclear D gene. The clonotype comes from a male donor with ankylosing spondylitis or in good health (not recorded which). The sample was blood, either unsorted or a sorted T cell fraction (not recorded which). The CDR3 is CASSPAAPPVGTDTQYF. CDR3 bases: TGTGCCAGCAGTCCCGCAGCCCCCCCCGTGGGCACAGATACGCAGTATTTT. The full variable domain, with the rest looked up from reference TRBV28 and TRBJ2-3, is DVKVTQSSRYLVKRTGEKVFLECVQDMDHENMFWYRQDPGLGLRLIYFSYDVKMKEKGDIPEGYSVSREKKERFSLILESASTNQTSMYLCASSPAAPPVGTDTQYFGPGTRLTVL.